A few counts support the clone carrying this TCR beta chain. Its antigen is still unknown. The data are from a study of blood T cells in healthy people across ages. Through a sample-barcoded 5' primer and a J-beta primer mix, a second PCR was run for 7 to 11 cycles. There were at least 2.5 million CDR3-containing paired-end reads obtained from each sample. A single record per CDR3 protein comes from TCRdb applying MiXCR to the 5' RACE reads. The data contain 540,000 or so distinct CDR3 sequences, around 24% of them singletons. The length of the CDR3 is 14 residues. The trim removed 7 bases at V and 7 bases at J, leaving 6 bases unmatched. CDR1 SNHLY and CDR2 FYNNEI come from the germline V gene. Study-wide points: There was a strong correlation between TCR beta diversity and naive T cell percentage.

This sample was shared with a second study, whose subject was T cells of mothers and their children. That source notes: Reads obtained per mother exceeded 8.5 million TCR beta CDR3 reads, with roughly 3.1 million obtained per child.

The sequenced sample was blood. The rearrangement links TRBV2 to TRBJ1-5; 11 nucleotides match TRBD1. This TCR was recovered from a boy aged 10-17 years in good health. The CDR3 DNA follows: TGTGCCAGCAACGGACAGGGGGCCCGACAGCCCCAGCATTTT. This gives the protein CASNGQGARQPQHF.